This TCR beta chain appears in the sequencing data of a study of graft-versus-host responses after intestinal transplantation. Looking at the study overall: All of the recipients had induction that used anti-thymocyte globulin, then tacrolimus and steroids for about 3 years.

As regards this clone: Its antigen is undetermined.

Germline V gives CDR1 SGHDN, CDR2 FVKESK. The CDR3 has 12 residues. V dropped 4 bases and J dropped 5 bases, with 8 bases sitting between them. Only in-frame clones appear in the TCRdb table, and some are missing; sequencing was by immunoSEQ multiplex PCR. The data contain roughly 97,000 clones, roughly 87% of them singletons. This chain joins TRBV14 and TRBJ1-1; D might be TRBD1 (6 bases). The receptor's source is a human donor who received an intestinal transplant. The material sequenced was unstimulated CD4+ T cells sorted from spleen or lymph node cells, taken before intestinal transplant. The CDR3 loop reads CASSRQGTEAFF. Written as DNA, the CDR3 is TGTGCCAGCAGCCGGCAGGGGACTGAAGCTTTCTTT.